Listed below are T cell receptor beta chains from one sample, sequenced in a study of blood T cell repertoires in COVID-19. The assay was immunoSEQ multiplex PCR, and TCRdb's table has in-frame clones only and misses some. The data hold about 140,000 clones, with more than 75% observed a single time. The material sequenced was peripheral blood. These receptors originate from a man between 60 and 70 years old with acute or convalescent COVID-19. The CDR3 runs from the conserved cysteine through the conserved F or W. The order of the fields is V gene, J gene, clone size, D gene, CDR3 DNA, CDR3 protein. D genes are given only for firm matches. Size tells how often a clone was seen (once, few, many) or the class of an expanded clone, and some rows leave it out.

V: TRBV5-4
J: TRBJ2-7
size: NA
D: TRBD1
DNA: TGTGCCAGCAGTCTAGGGGGGACAGGGGCAGAGCAGTACTTC
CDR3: CASSLGGTGAEQYF

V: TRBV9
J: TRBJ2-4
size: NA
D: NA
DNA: TGTGCCAGCAGCGTAGGGGCCCACCTGCCCAAAAACATTCAGTACTTC
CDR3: CASSVGAHLPKNIQYF

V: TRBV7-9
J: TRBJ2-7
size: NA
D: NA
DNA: TGTGCCAGCAGCCTTCTTACCGGGACACAATACGAGCAGTACTTC
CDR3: CASSLLTGTQYEQYF

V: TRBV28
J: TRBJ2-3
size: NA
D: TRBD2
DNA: TGTGCCAGCAGCTCGCTAGCGGGAGGCACAGATACGCAGTATTTT
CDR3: CASSSLAGGTDTQYF

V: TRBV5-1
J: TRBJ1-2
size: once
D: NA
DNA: TGCGCCAGCAGCTTGGTAGGAGGACCCTATGGCTACACCTTC
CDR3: CASSLVGGPYGYTF

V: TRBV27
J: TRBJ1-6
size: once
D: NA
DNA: TGTGCCAGCAGTTTAGGGGGGGGCGCGGATAATTCACCCCTCCACTTT
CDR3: CASSLGGGADNSPLHF

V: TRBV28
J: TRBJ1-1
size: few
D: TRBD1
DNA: TGTGCCAGCAATCGAAAAACAGGGGAAAGGGGAACTGAAGCTTTCTTT
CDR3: CASNRKTGERGTEAFF

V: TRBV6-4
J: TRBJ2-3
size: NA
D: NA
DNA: TGTGCCAGCGCGAGGACAGCGACAGATACGCAGTATTTT
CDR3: CASARTATDTQYF

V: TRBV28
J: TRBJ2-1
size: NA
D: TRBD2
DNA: TGTGCCGGCAGCGCCCCTGGCCTAGCGGTTTGGCAGTTCTTC
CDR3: CAGSAPGLAVWQFF

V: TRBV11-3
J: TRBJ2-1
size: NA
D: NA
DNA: TGTGCCAGCAGCCCGGGAGTAGGTGAGCAGTTCTTC
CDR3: CASSPGVGEQFF

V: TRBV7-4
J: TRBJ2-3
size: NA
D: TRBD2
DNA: TGTGCCAGCAGCTTTAGTAAGGGACTAGCGCTAGATACGCAGTATTTT
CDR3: CASSFSKGLALDTQYF

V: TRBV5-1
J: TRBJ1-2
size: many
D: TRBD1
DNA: TGCGCCAGCAGCTTGGGACAGGGAGATTCTGGCTACACCTTC
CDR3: CASSLGQGDSGYTF

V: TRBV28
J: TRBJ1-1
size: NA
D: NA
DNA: TGTGCCAGCAGGCCCGTAGGACACCCTATTTCTGAAGCTTTCTTT
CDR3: CASRPVGHPISEAFF

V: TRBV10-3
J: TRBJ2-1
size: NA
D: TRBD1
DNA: TGTGCCATCAGGCTGGGACAGCTAAATGAGCAGTTCTTC
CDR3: CAIRLGQLNEQFF

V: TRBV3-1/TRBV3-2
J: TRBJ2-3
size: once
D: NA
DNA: TGTGCCAGCAGCCCCCCTTCCGATACGCAGTATTTT
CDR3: CASSPPSDTQYF

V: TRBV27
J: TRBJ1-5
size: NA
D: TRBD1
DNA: TGTGCCCCCGAAATAGGACAGGGACAGGGGATCGGGCAGCCCCAGCATTTT
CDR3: CAPEIGQGQGIGQPQHF

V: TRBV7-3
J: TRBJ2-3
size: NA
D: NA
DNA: TGTGCCAGCAGCTGGGACTCTAGCACAGATACGCAGTATTTT
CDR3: CASSWDSSTDTQYF

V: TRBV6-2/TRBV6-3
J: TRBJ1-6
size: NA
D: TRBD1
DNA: TGTGCCAGCAGTTACGGTATGGGGACAGCACTTAATTCACCCCTCCACTTT
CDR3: CASSYGMGTALNSPLHF

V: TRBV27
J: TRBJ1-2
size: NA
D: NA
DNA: TGTGCCAGCAGCCGAACAGGGAACTATGGCTACACCTTC
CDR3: CASSRTGNYGYTF

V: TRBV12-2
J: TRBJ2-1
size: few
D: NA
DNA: TGTGCAAGTCGCTCGGCTAGCGGGACCCATAATGAGCAGTTCTTC
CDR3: CASRSASGTHNEQFF

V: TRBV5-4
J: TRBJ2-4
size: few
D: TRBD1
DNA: TGTGCCAGCAGCCCCGGACAGGGGGCCCTAGCCAAAAACATTCAGTACTTC
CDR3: CASSPGQGALAKNIQYF

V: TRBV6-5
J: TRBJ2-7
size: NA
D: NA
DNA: TGTGCCAGCGGAGAACTTTACGAGCAGTACTTC
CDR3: CASGELYEQYF

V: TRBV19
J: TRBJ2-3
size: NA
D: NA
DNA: TGTGCCAGTAGTATAGGAGGGACAAACACAGATACGCAGTATTTT
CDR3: CASSIGGTNTDTQYF

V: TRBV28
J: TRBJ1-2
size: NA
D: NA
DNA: TGTGCCAGCAGTTTAAGGGGCTATGGCTACACCTTC
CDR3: CASSLRGYGYTF